This TCR beta chain was obtained from a study of cytomegalovirus exposure and HLA in healthy donors. Background on the study: Unique TCR beta sequences numbering over 100 million came from about 180 million T cells in an earlier analysis.

It was with 60 Vbeta and 13 Jbeta primers that the PCR ran. Some clones are missing from TCRdb's copy, which holds only in-frame ones; the method was immunoSEQ multiplex PCR. This table has around 110,000 clones, roughly 80% appearing once. General study findings and limits: Apart from CMV serostatus, no immune exposure information was available.

On this clone itself: What it recognizes is unknown.

With V trimmed by 1 base and J by 7 bases, 6 bases remained unmatched. Germline CDR1 reads SGHAT; CDR2 reads FQNNGV. The CDR3 sequence is 15 residues long. The receptor was isolated from a young man in good health and CMV-seronegative. The gene calls are TRBV11-2 and TRBJ2-5; TRBD1 matches 10 bases. The sequencing input was PBMCs. DNA of the CDR3: TGTGCCAGCAGCTTAGGACAGGGGGCAATGGTGACCCAGTACTTC. It codes for CASSLGQGAMVTQYF.